Below, 29 T cell receptor beta chains from the same sample are listed, as sequenced in a study of T cells in Graves' hyperthyroidism and ophthalmopathy. TCR beta CDR3 regions were amplified from RNA. TCR CDR3 regions were first amplified by RT-PCR with HTBI primers. TCRdb redid the calling of the multiplex PCR reads with MiXCR, one entry per CDR3 protein. This table holds about 700,000 distinct CDR3 sequences, 14% found once. The sequencing input was blood. The receptor set was obtained from a woman aged 18-29 years with Graves' hyperthyroidism.

The J gene is TRBJ1-1, the V gene TRBV5-1; 9 bases fit TRBD1. Unmatched junction bases numbered 5, after V lost 4 bases and J lost 1 base. CDR1 and CDR2 from the germline V gene are SGHRS and YFSETQ. The length of the CDR3 is 15 residues. CDR3 nucleotide sequence: TGCGCCAGCAGCCTCCCGGACAGGGGGAACACTGAAGCTTTCTTT. It codes for CASSLPDRGNTEAFF.

This clonotype occurred many times. The V and J genes are TRBV7-9 and TRBJ2-1; 7 positions agree with TRBD2. V lost 7 bases to trimming and J lost 6 bases; unmatched junction nucleotides: 15. This CDR3 is 16 amino acids long. Germline CDR1 and CDR2: SEHNR and FQNEAQ (reference sequence). CDR3 amino acids: CASNAGREPQSNEQFF. CDR3 DNA sequence: TGTGCCAGCAACGCGGGGCGGGAGCCTCAATCCAATGAGCAGTTCTTC.

The rearrangement joins TRBV7-3 to TRBJ1-2; D might be TRBD1 (6 bases). Looked up from germline, CDR1 is SGHTA and CDR2 is FQGTGA. The CDR3 has 12 residues. The germline V and J ends were trimmed by 5 bases and 5 bases, with 9 bases remaining between them. For the CDR3, the DNA is TGTGCCAGCAGCCGTGGACAGTATGGCTACACCTTC. It translates to CASSRGQYGYTF.

This clonotype was recorded many times. The genes are TRBV7-9 and TRBJ1-1, with TRBD1 identical over 7 bases. Per germline, CDR1 SEHNR and CDR2 FQNEAQ (reference sequence). Germline trimming cut 5 bases from V and 3 bases from J; bases unmatched to any gene: 9. The CDR3 is 15 residues long. CDR3 coding DNA: TGTGCCAGCAGCAACCAGACAGGGTTGGACACTGAAGCTTTCTTT. It specifies CASSNQTGLDTEAFF.

This clonotype was seen more than once but under ten times. The chain employs TRBV25-1 and TRBJ2-3; D is uncertain. CDR3 length equals 17 residues. V dropped 1 base and J dropped 0 bases, with 14 bases sitting between them. Germline-derived CDR1 and CDR2 are MGHDK and SYGVNS. DNA of the CDR3: TGTGCCAGCAGTGAATCTCTGTCGGAATTTAGCACAGATACGCAGTATTTT. This gives the protein CASSESLSEFSTDTQYF.

This clonotype was recorded a few times. The gene calls are TRBV4-1 and TRBJ1-2; D not certain. Germline V gene data show CDR1 as MGHRA and CDR2 as YSYEKL. This CDR3 spans 13 amino acids. V was clipped by 1 base and J by 2 bases, with 5 bases between them. CDR3 in DNA: TGCGCCAGCAGCCAAGTCGTGAACTATGGCTACACCTTC. It is translated as CASSQVVNYGYTF.

This clonotype was observed many times. The rearrangement joins TRBV24-1 to TRBJ2-1; D unresolved. V was clipped by 4 bases and J by 0 bases, with 27 bases between them. Germline V gene data show CDR1 as KGHDR and CDR2 as SFDVKD. This CDR3 is built from 21 residues. In DNA form, the CDR3 reads TGTGCCACCAGTGACCCCCTAGGATCCGGTACCGACCCCCCCTCCTACAATGAGCAGTTCTTC. This encodes CATSDPLGSGTDPPSYNEQFF.

The table lists this clonotype with many counts. CDR3 sequence reads: CRATGGPVMETQYF. The CDR3, as DNA: TGCAGGGCAACCGGAGGGCCCGTAATGGAGACCCAGTACTTC. The genes are TRBV20-1 and TRBJ2-5; TRBD2 is a possible D gene (6 bases). Germline V gene sequence: CDR1 DFQATT, CDR2 SNEGSKA (reference sequence). There are 14 residues in the CDR3.

This clonotype was detected a few times. This chain links TRBV2 with TRBJ1-1; TRBD1 is a possible D gene (6 bases). The CDR3 extends over 19 amino acids. Trimming removed 4 bases at V and 2 bases at J, with 26 bases between. Germline loops: CDR1 SNHLY, CDR2 FYNNEI. CDR3 DNA sequence: TGTGCCAGCAGTGCTACGGGTGACAGGCCTTATCCATCTAACACTGAAGCTTTCTTT. This translates into CASSATGDRPYPSNTEAFF.

This clonotype was counted only a few times. Germline is not matched at one junction end, which may reflect a read error. V gene TRBV19 combines with J gene TRBJ2-1; D is unclear. Per the germline V gene, CDR1 is LNHDA and CDR2 is SQIVND (reference sequence). The CDR3 has 14 amino acids. CDR3 DNA sequence: TGTGCCAATAGTATAACTGGCGATCACAATGAGCAGTTCTTC. Translation: CANSITGDHNEQFF.

This clonotype was counted between two and nine times. The chain is built from TRBV6-4 and TRBJ2-3; the match to TRBD2 covers 11 bases. The germline gives CDR1 MRHNA, CDR2 SNTAGT. V shed 0 bases, J shed 0 bases, and the junction held 14 bases outside the gene matches. This CDR3 region has 21 residues. The CDR3 protein is CASSDSNTSGSPGPSTDTQYF. DNA for the CDR3: TGTGCCAGCAGTGACTCGAACACTAGCGGGAGCCCAGGGCCTAGCACAGATACGCAGTATTTT.

This clonotype was seen many times. The rearrangement links TRBV11-2 to TRBJ1-4; 8 positions match TRBD1. The germline V gene has CDR1 SGHAT and CDR2 FQNNGV. The CDR3 contains 15 residues. The ends lost 5 bases at V and 7 bases at J; junction bases unmatched: 9. The CDR3 loop is CASSPSGGVAEKLFF. The CDR3 DNA reads TGTGCCAGCAGCCCTTCAGGGGGCGTAGCTGAAAAACTGTTTTTT.

In this sample, this clonotype turned up a few times. The CDR3 spells CAISQTSGRAASTYEQYF. For the CDR3, the DNA is TGTGCCATCAGTCAGACTAGCGGGAGGGCCGCGAGTACCTACGAGCAGTACTTC. The V and J genes are TRBV10-3 and TRBJ2-7, with 14 nucleotides matching TRBD2. This CDR3 has 18 residues. Germline values: CDR1 ENHRY, CDR2 SYGVKD. Losses at the gene ends were 5 bases for V and 2 bases for J; bases not matched to a gene: 11.

The sample holds a few counts of this clonotype. The V and J genes are TRBV3-1 and TRBJ2-3; 8 bases fit TRBD2. J gave up 7 bases and V 2 bases, and 5 bases lay outside the gene matches. CDR1 is LGHDT and CDR2 is YNNKEL in the germline V gene (reference sequence). CDR3 size: 14 residues. The CDR3 reads CASSQWTGGHTQYF. CDR3 DNA sequence: TGTGCCAGCAGCCAATGGACGGGGGGGCATACGCAGTATTTT.

This clonotype was counted ten times or more. V usage is TRBV28 and J usage is TRBJ2-6; no clear D. With 2 bases removed from V and 3 bases from J, the gap between germline ends came to 8 bases. CDR3 length equals 15 residues. The V gene's germline CDR1 is MDHEN and CDR2 SYDVKM. The CDR3 coding sequence is TGTGCCAGCAGTTTAGGAGCTGTTGGGGCCAACGTCCTGACTTTC. It codes for CASSLGAVGANVLTF.

The table lists this clonotype with a few counts. The V call is TRBV30, the J call TRBJ1-2; D may be TRBD1 (6 bases). V lost 4 bases to trimming and J lost 2 bases, with 8 bases between them. CDR1 is GTSNPN and CDR2 is SVGIG in the germline V gene (reference sequence). This CDR3 is 12 amino acids long. The CDR3 loop reads CAWTGANYGYTF. CDR3 sequence (DNA): TGTGCCTGGACAGGGGCGAACTATGGCTACACCTTC.

This clonotype was counted a few times. The chain joins TRBV7-8 to TRBJ1-5, with 7 nucleotides matching TRBD1. The CDR3 consists of 16 residues. Germline CDR1 and CDR2: SGHVS and FQNEAQ. V was pared by 1 base and J by 7 bases, with 10 bases of the junction left unmatched. CDR3 bases: TGTGCCAGCAGCTTAGGTCCCCAGGGGGACGGGCAGCCCCAGCATTTT. Protein: CASSLGPQGDGQPQHF.

J is TRBJ1-1 and V is TRBV30; weak D call: TRBD1 (5 bases). Trimming took 3 bases from V and 1 from J, leaving 15 bases between them. There are 15 residues in the CDR3. Germline lookup yields CDR1 GTSNPN and CDR2 SVGIG (reference sequence). CDR3 in amino acids: CAWRDPGLTNTEAFF. As DNA, the CDR3 is TGTGCCTGGAGGGATCCGGGACTAACGAACACTGAAGCTTTCTTT.

The chain links TRBV20-1 to TRBJ1-3; the D gene is possibly TRBD1 (5 bases). CDR3 length equals 16 residues. The germline gives CDR1 DFQATT, CDR2 SNEGSKA (reference sequence). Trimming stripped 6 bases from V and 0 bases from J, with 18 bases between. DNA for the CDR3: TGCAGTGCAGCGGGGGATACTCGGATCTCTGGAAACACCATATATTTT. Amino acids: CSAAGDTRISGNTIYF.

This clonotype was recorded many times. The chain links TRBV5-1 to TRBJ1-5; 8 nucleotides match TRBD1. The CDR3 is made up of 14 amino acids. Germline V gene data show CDR1 as SGHRS and CDR2 as YFSETQ. V shed 0 bases and J 7 bases; nucleotides not matched to a gene: 3. This CDR3 is CASSLETGDQPQHF. The CDR3, as DNA: TGCGCCAGCAGCTTGGAGACAGGGGACCAGCCCCAGCATTTT.

The chain joins TRBV6-1 to TRBJ1-3; TRBD1 is a possible D gene (5 bases). Germline CDR1 MNHNS, CDR2 SASEGT. Trimming pared 6 bases from V and 4 bases from J, leaving 13 bases between. The CDR3 has 14 residues. In DNA, the CDR3 is TGTGCCAGCAGCCCCGACGGGACGGGAAACACCATATATTTT. It translates to CASSPDGTGNTIYF.

This clonotype was picked up many times. The rearrangement joins TRBV7-9 to TRBJ2-5; 8 nucleotides align to TRBD1. The CDR3 is made up of 15 amino acids. Per the germline V gene, CDR1 is SEHNR and CDR2 is FQNEAQ (reference sequence). The junction had 8 bases not matched to a gene; V was cut back by 6 bases and J by 2 bases. Here the CDR3 DNA reads TGTGCCAGCAGTCAAGGGACAGGTAGTCAAGAGACCCAGTACTTC. Amino acids: CASSQGTGSQETQYF.

This rearrangement joins TRBV4-1 to TRBJ2-3, with D maybe TRBD1 (6 bases). Trimming took off 4 bases at V and 10 bases at J, with 9 bases between the two ends. This CDR3 region has 11 residues. Germline V gene sequence: CDR1 MGHRA, CDR2 YSYEKL. The CDR3 is CASSPGVAQYF. In DNA form, the CDR3 reads TGCGCCAGCAGCCCAGGGGTCGCGCAGTATTTT.

V is TRBV4-1 and J is TRBJ2-5; TRBD2 agrees at 8 bases. Germline CDR1 is MGHRA and CDR2 is YSYEKL. This CDR3 region has 16 residues. Unmatched junction bases numbered 5, after V lost 1 base and J lost 1 base. As DNA, the CDR3 is TGCGCCAGCAGCCAAGGAAGCGGGGGCCTCCAAGAGACCCAGTACTTC. Translating gives CASSQGSGGLQETQYF.

This clonotype was counted only a few times. This clone may be a read error of a much larger clone one base away. This chain uses TRBV30 with TRBJ2-2, with D perhaps matching TRBD2 (7 bases). The CDR3 has 15 residues. CDR1 GTSNPN and CDR2 SVGIG come from the germline V gene (reference sequence). Written as DNA, the CDR3 is TGTACCTGGAGTGTAGGGGGAGGGCCAGAGGGGGAGCTGTTTTTT. Translating it yields CTWSVGGGPEGELFF.

This clonotype was seen many times. The V gene is TRBV20-1, the J gene TRBJ2-1; 9 bases align to TRBD2. The CDR3 contains 15 residues. Germline values: CDR1 DFQATT, CDR2 SNEGSKA (reference sequence). V lost 4 bases and J lost 5; bases outside the gene matches: 9. DNA for the CDR3: TGCAGTGCTAAGACTAGCGGCCGATATAACAATGAGCAGTTCTTC. Residues: CSAKTSGRYNNEQFF.

This clonotype was picked up many times. This rearrangement joins TRBV7-2 to TRBJ2-7; D may correspond to TRBD1 or TRBD2 (5 bases each). This CDR3 comprises 15 residues. From germline, CDR1 is SGHTA and CDR2 FQGNSA. The V gene lost 4 bases and the J gene lost 0 bases, with 13 bases spanning the gap. For the CDR3, the DNA is TGTGCCAGCAGCTCCTGGGACCTGTTCTCCTACGAGCAGTACTTC. It codes for CASSSWDLFSYEQYF.

This clonotype was seen many times. This chain links TRBV11-3 with TRBJ2-7; D unresolved. The CDR3 loop spans 15 amino acids. The V end was cut by 0 bases, the J end by 3 bases, with 12 bases between. CDR1 and CDR2 from the germline V gene are SGHNT and YENEEA. Here the CDR3 DNA reads TGTGCCAGCAGCTTAGATGGACCCCCCTACTACGAGCAGTACTTC. This gives the protein CASSLDGPPYYEQYF. Full variable domain (outside the CDR3, taken from reference TRBV11-3 and TRBJ2-7): EAGVVQSPRYKIIEKKQPVAFWCNPISGHNTLYWYLQNLGQGPELLIRYENEEAVDDSQLPKDRFSAERLKGVDSTLKIQPAELGDSAVYLCASSLDGPPYYEQYFGPGTRLTVT.

This clonotype was recorded at least ten times. The V gene is TRBV10-1, the J gene TRBJ1-5; no definite D call. The CDR3 consists of 16 residues. Germline CDR1 is WNHNN and CDR2 is SYGVQD (reference sequence). V lost 6 bases to trimming and J lost 3 bases, with 18 bases between them. CDR3 nucleotides: TGCGCCAGCAGCGATCAGGTGCAGGACGACAATCAGCCCCAGCATTTT. Translation gives CASSDQVQDDNQPQHF.